A selection of T cell receptor beta chains follows, all from one sample in a study of CD8+ T cells in alopecia areata. This table comes from immunoSEQ multiplex PCR, and its TCRdb copy is limited to in-frame clones, with some not included. The data hold approximately 200,000 clones, with about 60% observed a single time. Sequenced here: CD4+ T cells sorted from blood, sampled at week 4, from a patient treated with tofacitinib. Receptors originate from a human donor with alopecia areata. The CDR3 runs from the conserved cysteine through the conserved F or W. The order of the fields is clone size, D gene, J gene, V gene, CDR3 protein, CDR3 DNA. A D gene is named only where the DNA matches it firmly. A clone size is listed for some rows: how often the clone was seen (once, few, many), or a class if it is expanded.

>-|-|TRBJ2-7|TRBV28
CASRPSVDNEQYF
TGTGCCAGCAGGCCCTCGGTAGACAACGAGCAGTACTTC
>few|-|TRBJ1-1|TRBV29-1
CSIDKGGPEAFF
TGCAGCATCGACAAAGGGGGGCCTGAAGCTTTCTTT
>few|-|TRBJ1-2|TRBV5-1
CASSQDNYGYTF
TGCGCCAGCAGCCAGGATAACTATGGCTACACCTTC
>once|-|TRBJ2-5|TRBV27
CASSTGMETQYF
TGTGCCAGCAGTACGGGGATGGAGACCCAGTACTTC
>-|-|TRBJ2-6|TRBV29-1
CSVEWGQPLISGANVLTF
TGCAGCGTTGAGTGGGGCCAGCCACTGATCTCTGGGGCCAACGTCCTGACTTTC
>few|-|TRBJ2-7|TRBV5-1
CASSLTPNDYEQYF
TGCGCCAGCAGCTTGACACCCAATGACTACGAGCAGTACTTC
>-|TRBD1|TRBJ1-1|TRBV5-4
CASSLPGQGAMNTEAFF
TGTGCCAGCAGCCTCCCGGGACAGGGAGCGATGAACACTGAAGCTTTCTTT
>-|TRBD2|TRBJ2-5|TRBV4-1
CASSQVAAARGQETQYF
TGCGCCAGCAGCCAAGTCGCCGCCGCGCGGGGGCAAGAGACCCAGTACTTC
>-|-|TRBJ1-2|TRBV9
CASSALAGTQAGYTF
TGTGCCAGCAGCGCCCTAGCCGGGACCCAGGCTGGCTACACCTTC
>few|-|TRBJ1-2|TRBV9
CASSVDQGRDYGYTF
TGTGCCAGCAGCGTGGACCAGGGGAGAGACTATGGCTACACCTTC
>-|TRBD1|TRBJ1-6|TRBV7-9
CASSVTDRFNSPLHF
TGTGCCAGCAGCGTCACGGACAGGTTTAATTCACCCCTCCACTTT
>-|TRBD2|TRBJ2-1|TRBV29-1
CSVAAAGGPISYNEQFF
TGCAGCGTTGCGGCAGCGGGGGGACCAATTTCCTACAATGAGCAGTTCTTC
>-|-|TRBJ2-7|TRBV5-1
CASSPWVGAFGKYF
TGCGCCAGCAGCCCCTGGGTAGGGGCCTTCGGAAAGTACTTC
>-|-|TRBJ2-5|TRBV5-1
CASSLDRQETQYF
TGCGCCAGCAGCTTGGACCGCCAAGAGACCCAGTACTTC
>-|-|TRBJ1-1|TRBV4-1
CASSQGGGSMNTEAFF
TGCGCCAGCAGCCAAGGCGGGGGTTCGATGAACACTGAAGCTTTCTTT
>-|-|TRBJ2-1|TRBV5-1
CASSLENEQFF
TGCGCCAGCAGCTTGGAGAATGAGCAGTTCTTC
>-|TRBD1|TRBJ2-5|TRBV5-6
CASSLEQGGMETQYF
TGTGCCAGCAGCTTGGAACAGGGGGGAATGGAGACCCAGTACTTC
>-|TRBD1|TRBJ1-2|TRBV4-1
CASSRRGQTYGYTF
TGCGCCAGCAGCCGTAGGGGACAGACCTATGGCTACACCTTC
>-|TRBD2|TRBJ2-1|TRBV7-2
CASSLVSTSGDVEQFF
TGTGCCAGCAGCTTAGTTAGCACTAGCGGGGATGTTGAGCAGTTCTTC
>few|TRBD2|TRBJ2-2|TRBV9
CASSALGLAEYTGELFF
TGTGCCAGCAGCGCCTTGGGACTAGCGGAATACACCGGGGAGCTGTTTTTT
>once|TRBD1|TRBJ2-7|TRBV29-1
CSVSGTGSSYEQYF
TGCAGCGTTTCCGGGACAGGGTCCTCCTACGAGCAGTACTTC
>-|-|TRBJ1-4|TRBV15
CATSRAGNEKLFF
TGTGCCACCAGCAGAGCGGGTAATGAAAAACTGTTTTTT
>few|TRBD1|TRBJ2-7|TRBV13
CASSLTGTLGFNSYEQYF
TGTGCCAGCAGCTTGACAGGGACCCTCGGGTTTAACTCCTACGAGCAGTACTTC
>once|-|TRBJ2-4|TRBV4-2
CASSQDVRQYF
TGTGCCAGCAGCCAAGATGTAAGACAGTACTTC
>-|-|TRBJ2-3|TRBV2
CASSDFWGATTDTQYF
TGTGCCAGCAGTGATTTCTGGGGGGCGACCACAGATACGCAGTATTTT
>few|-|TRBJ1-5|TRBV7-9
CASSQPNQPQHF
TGTGCCAGCAGCCAGCCTAATCAGCCCCAGCATTTT
>few|-|TRBJ2-7|TRBV15
CATSREQTLGEQYF
TGTGCCACCAGCAGAGAACAGACCCTTGGGGAGCAGTACTTC
>-|-|TRBJ1-2|TRBV5-1
CASSLAFAAANYGYTF
TGCGCCAGCAGCTTGGCCTTCGCCGCCGCTAACTATGGCTACACCTTC
>-|-|TRBJ2-6|TRBV29-1
CSVGSGANVLTF
TGCAGCGTTGGTTCTGGGGCCAACGTCCTGACTTTC
>-|-|TRBJ1-2|TRBV5-6
CASSLMDYGYTF
TGTGCCAGCAGCTTGATGGACTATGGCTACACCTTC
>few|TRBD2|TRBJ2-5|TRBV29-1
CSVAQGLAGAQYF
TGCAGCGTTGCCCAGGGACTAGCGGGGGCCCAGTACTTC
>-|-|TRBJ2-4|TRBV29-1
CSVEGPLPKEIQYF
TGCAGCGTTGAAGGCCCCCTTCCGAAGGAAATTCAGTACTTC
>-|-|TRBJ1-4|TRBV7-2
CASSQSVGATNEKLFF
TGTGCCAGCAGCCAAAGCGTCGGTGCAACTAATGAAAAACTGTTTTTT
>-|TRBD1|TRBJ1-2|TRBV6-5
CASSYTDRGYGYTF
TGTGCCAGCAGTTACACGGACAGGGGCTATGGCTACACCTTC
>-|-|TRBJ2-7|TRBV7-2
CASSLGTGTHYEQYF
TGTGCCAGCAGCCTCGGCACAGGGACCCACTACGAGCAGTACTTC
>few|TRBD1|TRBJ2-7|TRBV27
CASSKGQSYEQYF
TGTGCCAGCAGTAAGGGACAGTCCTACGAGCAGTACTTC
>-|-|TRBJ1-2|TRBV6-1
CASSESGGYGYTF
TGTGCCAGCAGTGAATCCGGGGGCTATGGCTACACCTTC